The 27 T cell receptor beta chains below were found in one sample sequenced in a study of shared clonotypes between healthy human individuals. Sequenced by immunoSEQ multiplex PCR; TCRdb stores in-frame clones only, minus some. The sample has 2.3 million or so clones, 93% seen once; the top ten hold roughly 0.36%. The sample taken for sequencing was naive CD4+ T cells from PBMCs. The subset denotes: CD45RA+ positively selected. These receptor sequences come from a man between 18 and 35 years old in good health. Some clones in this sample may be carry-over from other donors' samples.

The rearrangement links TRBV23-1 to TRBJ2-3, with D perhaps TRBD1 or TRBD2 (5 bases each). TRBV23-1 is annotated as an ORF whose role is uncertain. The CDR3 consists of 16 residues. V was clipped by 7 bases and J by 4 bases, with 21 bases between them. The CDR3 spells CASKKPGRPRPDTQYF. In nucleotides, the CDR3 is TGCGCCAGCAAGAAGCCGGGACGACCCCGACCAGATACGCAGTATTTT.

The chain uses TRBV6-5 and TRBJ2-2; no reliable D call. This CDR3 comprises 15 residues. The germline V gene has CDR1 MNHEY and CDR2 SVGAGI. V lost 2 bases, J lost 4 bases, and 11 bases lay in between. This CDR3 is CASSYMSSLTGELFF. The CDR3 DNA sequence: TGTGCCAGCAGTTACATGAGTAGCCTCACCGGGGAGCTGTTTTTT.

The chain couples TRBV27 to TRBJ2-5; tentatively, D is TRBD2 (5 bases). V was shortened by 5 bases and J by 0 bases, with 7 bases between the two germline ends. Germline CDR1 MNHEY, CDR2 SMNVEV (reference sequence). There are 13 residues in the CDR3. CDR3 DNA sequence: TGTGCCAGCAGTATAGCGTACCAAGAGACCCAGTACTTC. It is translated as CASSIAYQETQYF.

The V and J genes are TRBV9 and TRBJ2-3, with 12 bases aligning to TRBD2. In germline, CDR1 is SGDLS, CDR2 YYNGEE. V dropped 3 bases and J dropped 5; count of bases not matched to a gene: 7. The CDR3 is made up of 16 amino acids. The CDR3 protein is CASSALAGGLVDTQYF. In DNA, the CDR3 is TGTGCCAGCAGCGCCCTAGCGGGAGGGTTGGTAGATACGCAGTATTTT.

This chain links TRBV27 with TRBJ1-1, with D unresolved. Deletions cut 2 bases from V and 5 bases from J, with 12 bases between. The CDR3 extends over 14 amino acids. The germline gives CDR1 MNHEY, CDR2 SMNVEV (reference sequence). CDR3 region: CASSLIGGVTEAFF. CDR3 in DNA: TGTGCCAGCAGTTTAATCGGCGGGGTAACTGAAGCTTTCTTT.

The chain combines TRBV7-2 with TRBJ2-3; a weak D match, TRBD2 (5 bases). V gave up 0 bases and J gave up 5 bases, with 9 bases separating them. Germline values: CDR1 SGHTA, CDR2 FQGNSA. The CDR3 runs to 14 residues. The CDR3 DNA follows: TGTGCCAGCAGCTTAGCGGGAGCTGTAGATACGCAGTATTTT. It translates to CASSLAGAVDTQYF.

The chain joins TRBV5-1 to TRBJ2-5, with D maybe TRBD2 (6 bases). V gave up 0 bases and J gave up 0 bases, with 9 bases separating them. CDR3 length equals 15 residues. Germline CDR1 and CDR2: SGHRS and YFSETQ. For the CDR3, the DNA is TGCGCCAGCAGCTTGGACGGGGGAAACCAAGAGACCCAGTACTTC. Residues: CASSLDGGNQETQYF.

CDR3 loop: CASASYGGSSWDEQFF. CDR3 coding DNA: TGTGCCAGCGCTTCCTATGGCGGGAGCTCTTGGGATGAGCAGTTCTTC. The V call is TRBV9, the J call TRBJ2-1, with 7 bases that match TRBD2. Per germline, CDR1 SGDLS and CDR2 YYNGEE. V shed 7 bases and J 8 bases; nucleotides not matched to a gene: 18. The CDR3 has 16 residues.

The table lists this clone with a count of one. The chain couples TRBV7-9 to TRBJ1-5, with D hard to call. The CDR3 has 14 residues. V was trimmed by 1 base and J by 5 bases, leaving 9 bases between them. Germline CDR1 SEHNR, CDR2 FQNEAQ (reference sequence). The CDR3 nucleotides read TGTGCCAGCAGCTTAGTTGGGGATTATCAGCCCCAGCATTTT. Translated, it gives CASSLVGDYQPQHF.

V gene TRBV7-9 combines with J gene TRBJ2-2; possibly TRBD2 for D (6 bases). Germline V CDR1 and CDR2: SEHNR, FQNEAQ (reference sequence). V lost 6 bases and J 4 bases, leaving 18 bases between the germline ends. The length of the CDR3 is 16 residues. CDR3 in DNA: TGTGCCAGCAGTCCACTAGCCGGGGAGGTCACCGGGGAGCTGTTTTTT. Translated: CASSPLAGEVTGELFF.

V gene TRBV6-1 combines with J gene TRBJ1-1, with D unresolved. Germline V gene lookup returns CDR1 MNHNS and CDR2 SASEGT. The CDR3 runs 15 residues. V lost 6 bases and J 6 bases, leaving 20 bases between the germline ends. CDR3 bases: TGTGCCAGCAGGCCCGAGCCAGCTCGCGGCGCTGAAGCTTTCTTT. This sequence encodes CASRPEPARGAEAFF.

V gene TRBV18 combines with J gene TRBJ2-2; TRBD1 or TRBD2 may be the D gene (5 bases each). The CDR3 is 16 residues long. CDR1 is KGHSH and CDR2 is LQKENI in the germline V gene. Trimming cost V 4 bases and J 6 bases, with 18 bases left between them. Written as DNA, the CDR3 is TGTGCCAGCTCACACACCGGGACGACCCCTCCCGGGGAGCTGTTTTTT. This translates into CASSHTGTTPPGELFF.

The rearrangement joins TRBV28 to TRBJ2-3; the D gene is possibly TRBD2 (6 bases). V was pared by 2 bases and J by 3 bases, with 15 bases between. CDR1 and CDR2 from the germline V gene are MDHEN and SYDVKM. The CDR3 is 16 residues long. CDR3 loop: CASSLLPGALTDTQYF. In DNA form, the CDR3 reads TGTGCCAGCAGTTTACTACCGGGAGCATTGACAGATACGCAGTATTTT.

V usage is TRBV28 and J usage is TRBJ2-3, with TRBD2 as a possible D gene (5 bases). CDR1 and CDR2 (germline): MDHEN, SYDVKM. The CDR3 covers 17 residues. Between the trimmed V and J ends, which lost 4 bases and 0 bases, there was a span of 17 bases. CDR3: CASSSRGEDFSTDTQYF. DNA of the CDR3: TGTGCCAGCAGTTCCCGGGGAGAGGACTTCAGCACAGATACGCAGTATTTT.

The chain combines TRBV27 with TRBJ2-3, with D possibly matching TRBD2 (7 bases). Trimming cost V 6 bases and J 4 bases, with 20 bases left between them. From germline, CDR1 is MNHEY and CDR2 SMNVEV (reference sequence). The CDR3 length is 16 residues. CDR3 sequence reads: CASSPIRRGRADTQYF. CDR3 nucleotides: TGTGCCAGCAGCCCAATCAGGCGGGGGCGGGCAGATACGCAGTATTTT.

The genes are TRBV7-2 and TRBJ1-1, with 7 bases identical to TRBD1. CDR3 length: 15 amino acids. Germline V lookup: CDR1 SGHTA, CDR2 FQGNSA. V shed 5 bases, J shed 0 bases, and the junction held 6 bases outside the gene matches. CDR3: CASSATGQMNTEAFF. CDR3 sequence (DNA): TGTGCCAGCAGCGCGACGGGACAGATGAACACTGAAGCTTTCTTT.

With respect to this clone: At the DNA level, this CDR3 is encoded by other sequences in the same sample as well. The chain is built from TRBV7-3 and TRBJ2-3, with TRBD2 matching over 16 bases. Germline V lookup: CDR1 SGHTA, CDR2 FQGTGA. The ends lost 5 bases at V and 4 bases at J; junction bases unmatched: 3. This CDR3 comprises 16 residues. The CDR3 loop is CASSPGLAGGSDTQYF. Written as DNA, the CDR3 is TGTGCCAGCAGCCCGGGACTAGCGGGAGGGTCAGATACGCAGTATTTT. Looking up the rest from reference TRBV7-3 and TRBJ2-3 gives the full variable domain: GAGVSQTPSNKVTEKGKYVELRCDPISGHTALYWYRQSLGQGPEFLIYFQGTGAADDSGLPNDRFFAVRPEGSVSTLKIQRTERGDSAVYLCASSPGLAGGSDTQYFGPGTRLTVL.

The chain couples TRBV9 to TRBJ1-2; D is unclear. The germline V gene has CDR1 SGDLS and CDR2 YYNGEE. This CDR3 is 14 amino acids long. Trimming removed 0 bases from V and 3 bases from J, with 9 bases in between. Here the CDR3 DNA reads TGTGCCAGCAGCGTAGTAAGCCGGGACTATGGCTACACCTTC. Protein: CASSVVSRDYGYTF.

The CDR3 region has the DNA TGTGCCAGCAGTTACTCAAGTCTGGGAGACAATGAGCAGTTCTTC. Its translation is CASSYSSLGDNEQFF. The rearrangement joins TRBV6-5 to TRBJ2-1; a weak D match, TRBD2 (5 bases). Germline CDR1 is MNHEY and CDR2 is SVGAGI. This CDR3 has 15 amino acids. V was pared by 0 bases and J by 5 bases, with 11 bases between.

The gene calls are TRBV15 and TRBJ1-1, with 10 bases fitting TRBD1. This CDR3 spans 14 amino acids. After removal of 3 bases from V and 14 bases from J, the junction contained 12 bases not matched to a gene. Germline V gene data show CDR1 as LNHNV and CDR2 as YYDKDF (reference sequence). The CDR3 is CATSRERTGGVLFF. CDR3 DNA sequence: TGTGCCACCAGCAGGGAAAGGACAGGGGGGGTCTTGTTCTTT.

The chain recombines TRBV6-1 with TRBJ2-4, with D possibly matching TRBD1 (5 bases). The germline V and J ends were trimmed by 1 base and 7 bases, with 8 bases remaining between them. CDR3 size: 13 residues. Per germline, CDR1 MNHNS and CDR2 SASEGT. CDR3 in amino acids: CASSEEGVNIQYF. The CDR3 DNA reads as TGTGCCAGCAGTGAAGAAGGGGTTAACATTCAGTACTTC.

The chain employs TRBV6-5 and TRBJ2-2; 7 bases align to TRBD2. V was clipped by 0 bases and J by 1 base; unmatched bases: 2. The CDR3 is made up of 16 amino acids. Per germline, CDR1 MNHEY and CDR2 SVGAGI. DNA of the CDR3: TGTGCCAGCAGTTACTCGGCTAGCGGGAACACCGGGGAGCTGTTTTTT. Protein: CASSYSASGNTGELFF.

The V call is TRBV7-2, the J call TRBJ2-7; 12 bases agree with TRBD2. V gave up 5 bases and J gave up 7 bases; unmatched junction bases: 9. Germline CDR1 reads SGHTA; CDR2 reads FQGNSA. The CDR3 consists of 15 residues. CDR3 nucleotide sequence: TGTGCCAGCAGCGTCAGACTAGCGGGAGAGTTTGAGCAGTACTTC. This gives the protein CASSVRLAGEFEQYF.

Turning to this clone: This sample includes further DNA sequences coding for the same CDR3. This chain joins TRBV27 and TRBJ2-7; TRBD1 is a possible D gene (5 bases). The germline V gene encodes CDR1 MNHEY and CDR2 SMNVEV (reference sequence). The CDR3 spans 12 residues. Between the trimmed V and J ends, which lost 6 bases and 2 bases, there was a span of 8 bases. The CDR3 DNA is TGTGCCAGCAGCGACAGAGCCTACGAGCAGTACTTC. It specifies CASSDRAYEQYF.

Only one count was recorded for this clone. The chain is built from TRBV7-2 and TRBJ2-1, with TRBD2 matching over 9 bases. The CDR3 sequence is 14 residues long. CDR1 and CDR2 from the germline V gene are SGHTA and FQGNSA. V was clipped by 5 bases and J by 7 bases; unmatched bases: 6. The CDR3 DNA reads TGTGCCAGCAGCGCCCGACTAGCGGAGAATGAGCAGTTCTTC. It yields the protein CASSARLAENEQFF. Together with reference TRBV7-2 and TRBJ2-1, the CDR3 gives the full variable domain: GAGVSQSPSNKVTEKGKDVELRCDPISGHTALYWYRQSLGQGLEFLIYFQGNSAPDKSGLPSDRFSAERTGGSVSTLTIQRTQQEDSAVYLCASSARLAENEQFFGPGTRLTVL.

Comment on this clone: The same CDR3 can be traced to other DNA sequences in this sample. The chain links TRBV11-3 to TRBJ2-7; D not resolved. V was cut by 3 bases and J by 0 bases, with 6 bases left in between. Per germline, CDR1 SGHNT and CDR2 YENEEA. The CDR3 spans 13 residues. The CDR3 region is CASSFGSSYEQYF. CDR3 coding DNA: TGTGCCAGCAGCTTTGGGTCCTCCTACGAGCAGTACTTC.

The V gene is TRBV9, the J gene TRBJ2-1; 9 bases map to TRBD2. With 0 bases clipped from V and 6 bases from J, the junction kept 13 bases outside the gene matches. Germline V gene data show CDR1 as SGDLS and CDR2 as YYNGEE. The CDR3 consists of 18 residues. The CDR3 sequence: CASSVGPASGTKTNEQFF. CDR3 DNA: TGTGCCAGCAGCGTAGGTCCGGCTAGCGGGACCAAGACCAATGAGCAGTTCTTC.